The present T cell receptor beta chain was sequenced within a study of T-cell reconstitution after alpha-beta-depleted transplantation in children. As it was prepared, the TCRbeta library received unique molecular identifiers. A single record per CDR3 protein comes from TCRdb applying MiXCR to the PCR reads. The sample includes 400,000 to 550,000 distinct CDR3 sequences, under 12% of them seen just once. Study-wide findings and caveats: Roughly two months post-transplant, alpha-beta T cells reportedly originated from several hundred graft clones that had expanded. Most T-cell counts and diversity one year after the transplant came from T cells that were newly produced.

As to this clonotype: Its antigen is still unknown.

Per the germline V gene, CDR1 is DFQATT and CDR2 is SNEGSKA (reference sequence). Trimming removed 5 bases from V and 2 bases from J, with 16 bases in between. There are 14 residues in the CDR3. The V gene is TRBV20-1, the J gene TRBJ2-7; D ambiguous. This receptor was taken from a child aged 2-15 years with inherited bone marrow failure, due to receive a stem cell transplant. Sequencing was performed on PBMCs, taken before TCRalphabeta/CD19-depleted stem cell transplant. CDR3 sequence: CSAYIPRIPYEQYF. The CDR3 nucleotides are TGCAGTGCTTATATTCCCAGAATTCCCTACGAGCAGTACTTC.